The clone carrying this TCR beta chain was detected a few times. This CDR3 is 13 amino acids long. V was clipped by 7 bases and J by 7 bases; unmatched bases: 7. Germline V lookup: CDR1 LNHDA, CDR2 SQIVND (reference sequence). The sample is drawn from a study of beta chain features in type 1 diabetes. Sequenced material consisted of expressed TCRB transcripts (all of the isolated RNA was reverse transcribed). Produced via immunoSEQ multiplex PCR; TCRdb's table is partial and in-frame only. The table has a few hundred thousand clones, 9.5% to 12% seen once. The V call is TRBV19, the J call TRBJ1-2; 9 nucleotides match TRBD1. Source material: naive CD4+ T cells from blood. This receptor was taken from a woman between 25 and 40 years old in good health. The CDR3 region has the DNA TGTGCCAGTATCCGAACAGGGGGCGGTGGCTACACCTTC. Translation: CASIRTGGGGYTF.